These 15 T cell receptor beta chains were sequenced from one sample in a study of cytomegalovirus exposure and HLA in healthy donors. Primers included in the PCR were 60 Vbeta and 13 Jbeta primers. The protocol was immunoSEQ multiplex PCR, while the TCRdb copy is restricted to in-frame clones and leaves out a portion. The data contain approximately 180,000 clones, roughly 80% of them singletons. The sample comprised PBMCs. All receptors derive from a woman under 30 in good health and CMV-seropositive.

The CDR3: CASNSPADRSPLHF. The DNA of the CDR3 is TGTGCCAGTAATTCCCCAGCGGACCGTTCACCCCTCCACTTT. This sequence joins TRBV19 and TRBJ1-6; no definite D call. CDR3 size: 14 residues. The ends were cut back, 7 bases at V and 9 bases at J, with 16 bases in the middle. In germline, CDR1 is LNHDA, CDR2 SQIVND (reference sequence).

V gene TRBV6-5 combines with J gene TRBJ2-7; 10 nucleotides match TRBD1. The length of the CDR3 is 14 residues. Germline CDR1 and CDR2: MNHEY and SVGAGI. V trimming: 5 bases; J trimming: 5 bases; junction bases outside the gene matches: 6. The CDR3 DNA reads as TGTGCCAGCAGTCGACAGGGGGCTATGAACGAGCAGTACTTC. Translated, it gives CASSRQGAMNEQYF.

This clone was seen only a few times. The chain links TRBV2 to TRBJ1-4, with 9 bases fitting TRBD1. The CDR3 length is 16 residues. Germline lookup yields CDR1 SNHLY and CDR2 FYNNEI. Losses at the gene ends were 7 bases for V and 7 bases for J; bases not matched to a gene: 13. The CDR3 reads CASNSGTGWPSEKLFF. The CDR3 region has the DNA TGTGCCAGCAACTCCGGGACAGGGTGGCCTAGTGAAAAACTGTTTTTT.

The V call is TRBV5-1, the J call TRBJ1-1; TRBD1 might be the D (6 bases). The germline V gene encodes CDR1 SGHRS and CDR2 YFSETQ. The CDR3 length is 13 residues. The germline V and J ends were trimmed by 4 bases and 8 bases, with 15 bases remaining between them. The CDR3 DNA is TGCGCCAGCAGCAGCGGGGGGCCGGGGGAAGCTTTCTTT. Translating it yields CASSSGGPGEAFF.

V usage is TRBV7-2 and J usage is TRBJ1-2; 8 nucleotides align to TRBD1. With V trimmed by 5 bases and J by 4 bases, 9 bases remained unmatched. Germline lookup yields CDR1 SGHTA and CDR2 FQGNSA. CDR3 length equals 15 residues. The CDR3 loop reads CASSPVTDRVYGYTF. The DNA of the CDR3 is TGTGCCAGCAGCCCCGTTACGGACAGGGTCTATGGCTACACCTTC.

This sequence joins TRBV4-1 and TRBJ2-5, with 8 bases matching TRBD2. The CDR3 runs 16 residues. Germline V lookup: CDR1 MGHRA, CDR2 YSYEKL. With V trimmed by 6 bases and J by 5 bases, 14 bases remained unmatched. The CDR3 protein is CASSNTRGGVVETQYF. The CDR3 region has the DNA TGCGCCAGCAGTAATACTCGGGGGGGAGTGGTCGAGACCCAGTACTTC.

The rearrangement links TRBV27 to TRBJ2-5; D uncertain. The J call may be incorrect, as the DNA end agrees better with TRBJ2-7. Germline V gives CDR1 MNHEY, CDR2 SMNVEV (reference sequence). This CDR3 contains 14 residues. CDR3 bases: TGTGCCAGCAGTTTATCCTCCTACTCCTACGAGCAGTACTTC. This gives the protein CASSLSSYSYEQYF.

The chain has TRBV28 and TRBJ1-1; the D gene is possibly TRBD1 (5 bases). This CDR3 has 11 residues. Germline CDR1 and CDR2: MDHEN and SYDVKM. Trimming removed 3 bases from V and 10 bases from J, with 9 bases in between. This CDR3 reads CASSFRAGAFF. In DNA form, the CDR3 reads TGTGCCAGCAGTTTCAGGGCCGGAGCTTTCTTT. The variable domain in full, with the rest retrieved from reference TRBV28 and TRBJ1-1, is DVKVTQSSRYLVKRTGEKVFLECVQDMDHENMFWYRQDPGLGLRLIYFSYDVKMKEKGDIPEGYSVSREKKERFSLILESASTNQTSMYLCASSFRAGAFFGQGTRLTVV.

In this sample, this clone turned up a few times. This chain connects TRBV9 to TRBJ2-1; 9 nucleotides align to TRBD2. Germline V CDR1 and CDR2: SGDLS, YYNGEE. With V trimmed by 0 bases and J by 5 bases, 9 bases remained unmatched. CDR3 length equals 17 residues. This chain's CDR3 is CASSVEGGGASNNEQFF. Written as DNA, the CDR3 is TGTGCCAGCAGCGTAGAGGGCGGGGGGGCCTCAAACAATGAGCAGTTCTTC. The full variable domain, rest sourced from reference TRBV9 and TRBJ2-1, is DSGVTQTPKHLITATGQRVTLRCSPRSGDLSVYWYQQSLDQGLQFLIQYYNGEERAKGNILERFSAQQFPDLHSELNLSSLELGDSALYFCASSVEGGGASNNEQFFGPGTRLTVL.

The chain recombines TRBV6-6 with TRBJ1-5, with D tentatively TRBD1 (6 bases). This CDR3 spans 15 amino acids. Trimming pared 6 bases from V and 7 bases from J, leaving 19 bases between. Germline V CDR1 and CDR2: MNHNY, SVGAGI (reference sequence). CDR3 DNA sequence: TGTGCCAGCAGAAAGGGTACAGGGAATATCCAGCCCCAGCATTTT. Protein sequence: CASRKGTGNIQPQHF.

This clone appeared a few times. This sequence joins TRBV2 and TRBJ2-7; D is perhaps TRBD2 (6 bases). Germline loops: CDR1 SNHLY, CDR2 FYNNEI. CDR3 size: 15 residues. The V and J ends lost 2 bases and 2 bases respectively, with 13 bases between them. The CDR3 reads CASSETGSGAYEQYF. In DNA, the CDR3 is TGTGCCAGCAGTGAAACCGGGTCGGGAGCCTACGAGCAGTACTTC.

The V call is TRBV10-3, the J call TRBJ1-1, with D possibly being TRBD1 (6 bases). The CDR3 runs to 13 residues. Looked up from germline, CDR1 is ENHRY and CDR2 is SYGVKD. The V and J ends lost 7 bases and 7 bases respectively, with 16 bases between them. CDR3 bases: TGTGCCATCATAATAGGGGGGGCGGATGAAGCTTTCTTT. Translated: CAIIIGGADEAFF.

The J gene is TRBJ2-3, the V gene TRBV6-6; D not certain. In germline, CDR1 is MNHNY, CDR2 SVGAGI (reference sequence). Trimming removed 2 bases at V and 1 base at J, with 10 bases between. This CDR3 is built from 15 residues. The chain's CDR3 is CASSYQETGTDTQYF. The CDR3, as DNA: TGTGCCAGCAGTTACCAGGAAACAGGCACAGATACGCAGTATTTT.

This sequence joins TRBV28 and TRBJ2-7; 9 nucleotides line up with TRBD1. The germline V gene has CDR1 MDHEN and CDR2 SYDVKM. With 6 bases clipped from V and 13 bases from J, the junction kept 10 bases outside the gene matches. The CDR3 has 12 residues. The CDR3 is CASRGNRGPVYF. CDR3 coding DNA: TGTGCCAGCAGGGGGAACAGGGGGCCGGTCTACTTC.

The chain is built from TRBV4-2 and TRBJ2-7; 9 bases are a match to TRBD1. With 1 base clipped from V and 7 bases from J, the junction kept 14 bases outside the gene matches. The germline V gene encodes CDR1 LGHNA and CDR2 YNFKEQ. The CDR3 length is 17 residues. CDR3 sequence reads: CASSQGLLTGGYGEQYF. The CDR3 DNA is TGTGCCAGCAGCCAAGGACTTCTGACAGGGGGTTACGGGGAGCAGTACTTC.